The 27 T cell receptor beta chains reported below all come from one sample, sequenced in a study of cytomegalovirus exposure and HLA in healthy donors. PCR was performed using 60 Vbeta and 13 Jbeta primers. Assay: immunoSEQ multiplex PCR; the TCRdb copy retains only in-frame clones and omits some. This sample carries around 120,000 clones, about 80% of them seen once, and the ten largest clones take about 10%. Source material: PBMCs. The receptor source for this set is a female donor in good health and CMV-seropositive.

J is TRBJ2-5 and V is TRBV7-2, with 14 bases fitting TRBD2. CDR3 size: 15 residues. Germline CDR1 and CDR2: SGHTA and FQGNSA. J lost 5 bases, V lost 7 bases, and 6 bases had no gene match. CDR3 amino acids: CASKPGLAGEETQYF. DNA of the CDR3: TGTGCCAGCAAACCGGGACTAGCGGGGGAGGAGACCCAGTACTTC.

The chain is built from TRBV5-1 and TRBJ1-1; TRBD1 aligns across 9 bases. The CDR3 covers 18 residues. Germline V gene lookup returns CDR1 SGHRS and CDR2 YFSETQ. Trimming removed 0 bases from V and 2 bases from J; junction bases left unmatched: 11. CDR3 coding DNA: TGCGCCAGCAGCTTGGCCGCGACAGGGGGGAATTCCAACACTGAAGCTTTCTTT. Protein: CASSLAATGGNSNTEAFF. Full variable domain (rest looked up from reference TRBV5-1 and TRBJ1-1): KAGVTQTPRYLIKTRGQQVTLSCSPISGHRSVSWYQQTPGQGLQFLFEYFSETQRNKGNFPGRFSGRQFSNSRSEMNVSTLELGDSALYLCASSLAATGGNSNTEAFFGQGTRLTVV.

The gene calls are TRBV6-5 and TRBJ1-1; possible D gene TRBD1, 6 bases. From germline, CDR1 is MNHEY and CDR2 SVGAGI. The V gene lost 0 bases and the J gene lost 0 bases, with 8 bases spanning the gap. This CDR3 comprises 15 residues. The CDR3 is CASSYSGTLNTEAFF. DNA for the CDR3: TGTGCCAGCAGTTACTCTGGGACACTGAACACTGAAGCTTTCTTT.

This chain uses TRBV7-2 with TRBJ2-2; 12 bases map to TRBD2. CDR1 and CDR2 (germline): SGHTA, FQGNSA. Trimming at V came to 1 base and at J to 9 bases, leaving 6 bases not matched to a gene. CDR3 length equals 16 residues. DNA for the CDR3: TGTGCCAGCAGCTTAGGGCTAGCGGGGGGGCGAAGGGAGCTGTTTTTT. Amino acid sequence: CASSLGLAGGRRELFF.

The chain joins TRBV7-6 to TRBJ1-5, with 9 bases that match TRBD1. The CDR3 loop spans 15 amino acids. CDR1 and CDR2 (germline): SGHVS, FNYEAQ. J was trimmed by 6 bases and V by 5 bases; bases with no gene match: 8. Written as DNA, the CDR3 is TGTGCCAGCAGCGCGGGGACAGGGCTCGGTCAGCCCCAGCATTTT. Protein sequence: CASSAGTGLGQPQHF.

This clone was seen once. The V gene is TRBV9, the J gene TRBJ2-2; D may be TRBD2 (5 bases). V gave up 4 bases and J gave up 0 bases, with 10 bases separating them. Germline loops: CDR1 SGDLS, CDR2 YYNGEE. The CDR3 loop spans 15 amino acids. In DNA form, the CDR3 reads TGTGCCAGCAGCCGTTCGGGGACGAACACCGGGGAGCTGTTTTTT. It yields the protein CASSRSGTNTGELFF.

The chain uses TRBV7-9 and TRBJ1-1; TRBD1 might be the D (5 bases). The germline CDR1 and CDR2 sequences are SEHNR and FQNEAQ (reference sequence). Trimming took off 1 base at V and 2 bases at J, with 8 bases between the two ends. This CDR3 spans 14 amino acids. The CDR3 protein is CASSLGQLNTEAFF. The CDR3 DNA reads as TGTGCCAGCAGCTTAGGACAGTTAAACACTGAAGCTTTCTTT.

The chain recombines TRBV6-5 with TRBJ2-7; tentative D call: TRBD1 (5 bases). Per the germline V gene, CDR1 is MNHEY and CDR2 is SVGAGI. The CDR3 runs to 14 residues. Trimming pared 6 bases from V and 3 bases from J, leaving 15 bases between. CDR3 sequence (DNA): TGTGCCAGCAGCCTAATGCAGGGATACTACGAGCAGTACTTC. Translating it yields CASSLMQGYYEQYF.

A remark on this clone: The same CDR3 arises from other DNA sequences in this sample as well. The chain carries TRBV5-1 and TRBJ2-5; 7 bases map to TRBD2. The CDR3 is 14 amino acids. Per germline, CDR1 SGHRS and CDR2 YFSETQ. V lost 0 bases, J lost 4 bases, and 3 bases stayed unmatched. CDR3 protein: CASSLVGGRETQYF. In DNA form, the CDR3 reads TGCGCCAGCAGCTTGGTCGGGGGGAGAGAGACCCAGTACTTC.

This clone was observed a few times. This sequence joins TRBV5-1 and TRBJ1-3, with D maybe TRBD1 (5 bases). The V end was cut by 0 bases, the J end by 3 bases, with 13 bases between. The V gene's germline CDR1 is SGHRS and CDR2 YFSETQ. This CDR3 is built from 16 residues. Here the CDR3 DNA reads TGCGCCAGCAGCTTGGTGGGCGCAGGGCGTGGAAACACCATATATTTT. It translates to CASSLVGAGRGNTIYF.

V and J are TRBV5-1 and TRBJ2-3; D is perhaps TRBD2 (6 bases). The V end was cut by 0 bases, the J end by 4 bases, with 9 bases between. Germline CDR1 and CDR2: SGHRS and YFSETQ. The CDR3 is 14 amino acids. The CDR3 loop reads CASSLGLEADTQYF. In nucleotides, the CDR3 is TGCGCCAGCAGCTTGGGACTAGAAGCAGATACGCAGTATTTT.

The rearrangement joins TRBV7-3 to TRBJ2-7; TRBD2 matches at 8 bases. The trim removed 2 bases at V and 3 bases at J, leaving 3 bases unmatched. CDR1 and CDR2 (germline): SGHTA, FQGTGA. This CDR3 contains 14 residues. The CDR3 is CASSLSGGDYEQYF. DNA for the CDR3: TGTGCCAGCAGCTTATCGGGGGGGGACTACGAGCAGTACTTC.

This rearrangement joins TRBV27 to TRBJ2-5; D unresolved. Germline lookup yields CDR1 MNHEY and CDR2 SMNVEV (reference sequence). V was pared by 3 bases and J by 4 bases, with 12 bases between. This CDR3 region has 14 residues. In DNA form, the CDR3 reads TGTGCCAGCAGTTTCACTATGTCCGGAGAGACCCAGTACTTC. Translation gives CASSFTMSGETQYF.

In this sample, this clone turned up a few times. V usage is TRBV6-8 and J usage is TRBJ1-5; a weak D match, TRBD1 (6 bases). This CDR3 has 14 amino acids. From germline, CDR1 is MNHGY and CDR2 SAAAGT. V lost 4 bases, J lost 1 base, and 8 bases lay in between. The CDR3 spells CASSLQGSNQPQHF. CDR3 nucleotides: TGTGCCAGCAGTTTACAGGGAAGCAATCAGCCCCAGCATTTT.

The rearrangement links TRBV5-4 to TRBJ1-3; D possibly corresponds to TRBD1 (6 bases). CDR1 SGHNT and CDR2 YYREEE come from the germline V gene (reference sequence). V lost 10 bases and J lost 1, with 12 bases in between. The CDR3 has 13 amino acids. CDR3 nucleotides: TGTGCCGGCCAGACAGGTTCTGGAAACACCATATATTTT. Translation: CAGQTGSGNTIYF.

This chain joins TRBV19 and TRBJ1-1; weak D call: TRBD1 (5 bases). This CDR3 spans 14 amino acids. Germline loops: CDR1 LNHDA, CDR2 SQIVND (reference sequence). V lost 4 bases, J lost 4 bases, and 13 bases lay in between. This CDR3 is CASSKGQLGTEAFF. Here the CDR3 DNA reads TGTGCCAGTAGTAAGGGGCAGTTGGGCACTGAAGCTTTCTTT. Full variable domain (remainder filled in from reference TRBV19 and TRBJ1-1): DGGITQSPKYLFRKEGQNVTLSCEQNLNHDAMYWYRQDPGQGLRLIYYSQIVNDFQKGDIAEGYSVSREKKESFPLTVTSAQKNPTAFYLCASSKGQLGTEAFFGQGTRLTVV.

V and J are TRBV5-4 and TRBJ1-4; 8 nucleotides line up with TRBD1. The ends lost 4 bases at V and 8 bases at J; junction bases unmatched: 10. CDR1 is SGHNT and CDR2 is YYREEE in the germline V gene (reference sequence). The length of the CDR3 is 15 residues. CDR3 region: CASSTGGASEEKLFF. The CDR3 nucleotides are TGTGCCAGCAGCACAGGGGGGGCGAGTGAGGAAAAACTGTTTTTT.

The chain links TRBV2 to TRBJ1-6, with D perhaps matching TRBD1 (5 bases). The CDR3 is 16 residues long. The germline gives CDR1 SNHLY, CDR2 FYNNEI. Trimming cost V 6 bases and J 7 bases, with 19 bases left between them. CDR3 region: CASREQAGRGNSPLHF. CDR3 nucleotides: TGTGCCAGCAGGGAGCAAGCCGGACGGGGGAATTCACCCCTCCACTTT.

CDR3 sequence (DNA): TGCAGTGCGGTTGAGGCGGACATTCAGTACTTC. It is translated as CSAVEADIQYF. V is TRBV20-1 and J is TRBJ2-4; the D is unclear. Germline CDR1 DFQATT, CDR2 SNEGSKA (reference sequence). The CDR3 runs to 11 residues. Trimming took 6 bases from V and 8 from J, leaving 11 bases between them.

The chain carries TRBV29-1 and TRBJ1-4; 9 positions agree with TRBD1. Germline V gives CDR1 SQVTM, CDR2 ANQGSEA. V was pared by 4 bases and J by 8 bases, with 5 bases of the junction left unmatched. The CDR3 runs 13 residues. The CDR3 spells CSVAQGAGEKLFF. CDR3 DNA: TGCAGCGTTGCACAGGGGGCCGGGGAAAAACTGTTTTTT.

The rearrangement joins TRBV5-1 to TRBJ2-7; 7 bases map to TRBD1. The junction had 9 bases not matched to a gene; V was cut back by 3 bases and J by 3 bases. Germline V gene sequence: CDR1 SGHRS, CDR2 YFSETQ. This CDR3 region has 15 residues. CDR3: CASSSEDRWDYEQYF. The CDR3 region has the DNA TGCGCCAGCAGCTCGGAGGACAGGTGGGACTACGAGCAGTACTTC.

The chain uses TRBV29-1 and TRBJ1-1; D ambiguous. V gave up 7 bases and J gave up 4 bases, with 10 bases separating them. Germline lookup yields CDR1 SQVTM and CDR2 ANQGSEA. The CDR3 runs to 11 residues. The CDR3 here is CSARGSTEAFF. Written as DNA, the CDR3 is TGCAGCGCTCGTGGGAGCACTGAAGCTTTCTTT.

This clone occurred once. Within the sample, other DNA sequences also encode this same CDR3. The chain carries TRBV30 and TRBJ1-1, with a possible D match to TRBD1 (6 bases). The V gene lost 1 base and the J gene lost 8 bases, with 8 bases spanning the gap. The CDR3 runs to 11 residues. The V gene's germline CDR1 is GTSNPN and CDR2 SVGIG (reference sequence). This chain's CDR3 is CAWSGGGEAFF. The CDR3 DNA reads TGTGCCTGGAGTGGGGGGGGCGAAGCTTTCTTT.

This sequence joins TRBV2 and TRBJ1-6; D gene uncertain. This CDR3 region has 13 residues. The germline V and J ends were trimmed by 6 bases and 5 bases, with 8 bases remaining between them. The germline V gene has CDR1 SNHLY and CDR2 FYNNEI. Here the CDR3 DNA reads TGTGCCAGCAGCACCGAGAATAATTCACCCCTCCACTTT. Its protein is CASSTENNSPLHF.

The rearrangement links TRBV5-4 to TRBJ1-2; D call uncertain. The V and J ends lost 5 bases and 0 bases respectively, with 8 bases between them. CDR3 length equals 13 residues. CDR1 and CDR2 (germline): SGHNT, YYREEE (reference sequence). CDR3: CASSPTANYGYTF. The CDR3 coding sequence is TGTGCCAGCAGTCCCACAGCTAACTATGGCTACACCTTC.

The chain links TRBV4-1 to TRBJ1-2, with 7 bases fitting TRBD1. Germline V gene sequence: CDR1 MGHRA, CDR2 YSYEKL. The V gene end was trimmed by 5 bases and the J gene end by 0 bases; junction bases not matched to a gene: 6. The CDR3 has 15 amino acids. The CDR3 DNA reads TGCGCCAGCAGCGGGCTAGGGACAGCTAACTATGGCTACACCTTC. The encoded protein is CASSGLGTANYGYTF.

The rearrangement uses TRBV30 and TRBJ2-4; D possibly corresponds to TRBD1 (5 bases). V was trimmed by 2 bases and J by 0 bases, leaving 17 bases between them. Germline lookup yields CDR1 GTSNPN and CDR2 SVGIG (reference sequence). CDR3 size: 17 residues. CDR3 in amino acids: CAWSPTTGPLAKNIQYF. The CDR3 coding sequence is TGTGCCTGGAGTCCTACCACAGGCCCTCTAGCCAAAAACATTCAGTACTTC.